This TCR beta chain was recovered during a study of regulatory T cells in long-lasting Graves disease. Study-wide findings and caveats: Among samples with persistent disease, TRBV28, TRBJ1-2 and TRBJ2-5 were favored. No thyroid tissue was studied; the work used peripheral blood only.

Building the TCR beta libraries relied on iRepertoire HTBI primers, and CDR3 regions underwent Arm-PCR. TCRdb passed the multiplex PCR reads through MiXCR, listing each CDR3 protein once. Among about 450,000 distinct CDR3 sequences listed, about 14% were seen once. Germline CDR1 reads MGHDK; CDR2 reads SYGVNS. V trimming: 5 bases; J trimming: 5 bases; junction bases outside the gene matches: 4. The length of the CDR3 is 15 residues. Time point in this sample: newly diagnosed GD, antithyroid drugs for less than 3 months. The TCR library was made from RNA extracted from PBMCs. The authors diagnosed Graves' disease using American Thyroid Association guidelines. EDTA tubes received approximately 9 milliliters of drawn peripheral blood. This clonotype was counted a few times. As yet, its antigen is unknown. Separately, the same data were catalogued under a study of T cells in Graves' hyperthyroidism and ophthalmopathy.

J is TRBJ2-3 and V is TRBV25-1; 13 nucleotides line up with TRBD2. This TCR was sampled from a woman between 45 and 65 years old with Graves disease. Source: peripheral blood mononuclear cells (PBMCs), taken at new diagnosis, from a patient treated with antithyroid drugs. CDR3 nucleotide sequence: TGTGCCAGCAGTACTAGCGGGAGGGCCGAAGATACGCAGTATTTT. Residues: CASSTSGRAEDTQYF.